Each of the 32 T cell receptor beta chains below was sequenced from the same sample in a study of T cells after yellow fever vaccination (dated by TCRdb to between 2018 and 2021). Taken with the paper, the label for treatment or condition translates to: live attenuated yellow fever vaccine strain. Library preparation was by 5' RACE. The sequencer listed for this sample is Illumina HiSeq 2500. TCRdb redid the processing of the public reads, applying fastp at Q25 and MiXCR, and retained in-frame beta chains. Identical CDR3 proteins give one entry, which carries the most common genes and DNA. For this sample the table gives roughly 150,000 distinct CDR3 sequences, of which under 7.5% were detected only once. Approximately 2.5% of the sample is in the top ten clones. Specimen: CD4+ T cells sorted from PBMCs, collected about 5 days after the first yellow fever vaccination. Receptor source: a man between 18 and 29 years old who received the YFV17D yellow fever vaccine.

This clonotype has a handful of counts. V usage is TRBV6-2 or TRBV6-3 and J usage is TRBJ2-4, with D perhaps TRBD1 or TRBD2 (5 bases each). Germline lookup yields CDR1 MNHEY and CDR2 SVGEGT. The CDR3 has 13 amino acids. V was trimmed by 7 bases and J by 6 bases, leaving 13 bases between them. The CDR3 here is CASTKGGTNIQYF. CDR3 DNA sequence: TGTGCCAGCACCAAAGGTGGGACAAACATTCAGTACTTC.

The chain uses TRBV3-1 and TRBJ1-5; D is undetermined. Germline assignment: CDR1 LGHDT and CDR2 YNNKEL (reference sequence). The CDR3 runs 14 residues. The V and J ends lost 0 bases and 3 bases respectively, with 6 bases between them. CDR3 in amino acids: CASSQDSTNQPQHF. The CDR3, as DNA: TGTGCCAGCAGCCAAGATTCCACCAATCAGCCCCAGCATTTT.

The J gene is TRBJ1-2, the V gene TRBV4-3, with 10 bases aligning to TRBD1. The ends lost 1 base at V and 1 base at J; junction bases unmatched: 3. The CDR3 loop spans 16 amino acids. From germline, CDR1 is LGHNA and CDR2 YSLEER. CDR3 nucleotide sequence: TGCGCCAGCAGCCAAGGGACAGGGGGAAGTAACTATGGCTACACCTTC. It encodes CASSQGTGGSNYGYTF.

This clonotype was observed at least ten times. The chain couples TRBV5-1 to TRBJ2-2; TRBD2 matches 12 bases. Germline V gives CDR1 SGHRS, CDR2 YFSETQ. Trimming cost V 4 bases and J 6 bases; bases outside gene matches: 7. There are 16 residues in the CDR3. DNA for the CDR3: TGCGCCAGCAGCAGAGTACTAGCGGGGGGATCCGGGGAGCTGTTTTTT. Translation: CASSRVLAGGSGELFF.

Of note for this clonotype: This could be a read error, since a much larger clone is one nucleotide away. The genes are TRBV11-2 and TRBJ2-2; possibly TRBD1 for D (6 bases). Looked up from germline, CDR1 is SGHAT and CDR2 is FQNNGV. The V and J ends lost 3 bases and 7 bases respectively, with 15 bases between them. This CDR3 region has 15 residues. As DNA, the CDR3 is TGTGCCAGCAGCTTTGTGACAGGAGGCAACGGGGAGCTGTTTTTT. This gives the protein CASSFVTGGNGELFF.

The V and J genes are TRBV11-2 and TRBJ2-1; D is perhaps TRBD2 (6 bases). Germline CDR1 SGHAT, CDR2 FQNNGV. CDR3 length equals 20 residues. The V and J ends lost 0 bases and 1 base respectively, with 22 bases between them. CDR3 nucleotides: TGTGCCAGCAGCTTAGAATCCGGCCTAACTAGCTATCGTTCCTACAATGAGCAGTTCTTC. It translates to CASSLESGLTSYRSYNEQFF.

This clonotype was seen many times. This chain uses TRBV12-3 or TRBV12-4 with TRBJ2-3, with 16 bases aligning to TRBD2. V was clipped by 5 bases and J by 6 bases; unmatched bases: 5. The CDR3 consists of 16 residues. CDR3: CASSNRGLAGGDTQYF. The CDR3 coding sequence is TGTGCCAGCAGTAACCGGGGACTAGCGGGGGGGGATACGCAGTATTTT.

The chain recombines TRBV7-9 with TRBJ2-2; D possibly uses TRBD1 or TRBD2 (6 bases each). Germline V gene data show CDR1 as SEHNR and CDR2 as FQNEAQ (reference sequence). This CDR3 has 16 amino acids. V was shortened by 5 bases and J by 2 bases, with 15 bases between the two germline ends. CDR3 region: CASSPRRGTNTGELFF. The CDR3 coding sequence is TGTGCCAGCAGCCCGAGGAGGGGGACAAACACCGGGGAGCTGTTTTTT.

The sample holds many counts of this clonotype. The rearrangement links TRBV7-2 to TRBJ2-1; TRBD2 agrees at 7 bases. V was pared by 5 bases and J by 0 bases, with 4 bases of the junction left unmatched. This CDR3 region has 15 residues. Per germline, CDR1 SGHTA and CDR2 FQGNSA. The CDR3 loop reads CASSPGGPSYNEQFF. The DNA of the CDR3 is TGTGCCAGCAGCCCGGGGGGACCCTCCTACAATGAGCAGTTCTTC.

Ten or more counts support this clonotype. The rearrangement links TRBV12-3 or TRBV12-4 to TRBJ2-5; maybe TRBD2 (7 bases). This CDR3 region has 14 residues. Trimming took off 3 bases at V and 6 bases at J, with 14 bases between the two ends. CDR3 sequence: CASSFGEGVKTQYF. CDR3 sequence (DNA): TGTGCCAGCAGTTTTGGGGAGGGGGTTAAGACCCAGTACTTC.

This clonotype was picked up a small number of times. The chain employs TRBV18 and TRBJ1-5; a weak D match, TRBD1 (5 bases). Germline lookup yields CDR1 KGHSH and CDR2 LQKENI. This CDR3 has 15 residues. The V end was cut by 5 bases, the J end by 2 bases, with 13 bases between. The CDR3 DNA reads as TGTGCCAGCTCAACGGGGGGGAGCGGCAATCAGCCCCAGCATTTT. The encoded protein is CASSTGGSGNQPQHF. Looking up the rest from reference TRBV18 and TRBJ1-5 gives the full variable domain: NAGVMQNPRHLVRRRGQEARLRCSPMKGHSHVYWYRQLPEEGLKFMVYLQKENIIDESGMPKERFSAEFPKEGPSILRIQQVVRGDSAAYFCASSTGGSGNQPQHFGDGTRLSIL.

The chain couples TRBV29-1 to TRBJ1-1; D remains unclear. The CDR3 sequence is 13 residues long. The germline V gene has CDR1 SQVTM and CDR2 ANQGSEA. V gave up 8 bases and J gave up 0 bases, with 13 bases separating them. For the CDR3, the DNA is TGCAGCCTGACGACGGAAATGAACACTGAAGCTTTCTTT. Protein: CSLTTEMNTEAFF.

This clonotype was seen many times. The chain uses TRBV2 and TRBJ2-1; D perhaps matches TRBD2 (5 bases). Germline CDR1 SNHLY, CDR2 FYNNEI. With 5 bases removed from V and 10 bases from J, the gap between germline ends came to 24 bases. The CDR3 covers 16 residues. Here the CDR3 reads CASSYTPPGADAEQFF. The CDR3 region has the DNA TGTGCCAGCAGTTACACCCCCCCAGGAGCGGACGCCGAGCAGTTCTTC. Complete variable domain (other parts from reference TRBV2 and TRBJ2-1): EPEVTQTPSHQVTQMGQEVILRCVPISNHLYFYWYRQILGQKVEFLVSFYNNEISEKSEIFDDQFSVERPDGSNFTLKIRSTKLEDSAMYFCASSYTPPGADAEQFFGPGTRLTVL.

This clonotype has at least ten counts. The CDR3 spells CASSRGRSYGYTF. In DNA, the CDR3 is TGTGCCAGCAGCCGAGGACGGTCCTATGGCTACACCTTC. The J gene is TRBJ1-2, the V gene TRBV11-2; D unresolved. The germline gives CDR1 SGHAT, CDR2 FQNNGV. The CDR3 runs to 13 residues. Trimming stripped 5 bases from V and 4 bases from J, with 11 bases between.

This clonotype appeared many times. The genes are TRBV5-1 and TRBJ2-6; either TRBD1 or TRBD2 may fit D (5 bases each). V lost 4 bases and J 2 bases, leaving 10 bases between the germline ends. This CDR3 comprises 15 residues. The V gene's germline CDR1 is SGHRS and CDR2 YFSETQ. This CDR3 is CASSTGAAGANVLTF. The CDR3 nucleotides are TGCGCCAGCAGCACCGGGGCGGCTGGGGCCAACGTCCTGACTTTC.

This clonotype was seen at least ten times. This chain links TRBV5-1 with TRBJ2-7; D possibly corresponds to TRBD1 (6 bases). The V end was cut by 0 bases, the J end by 2 bases, with 15 bases between. This CDR3 contains 16 residues. Germline lookup yields CDR1 SGHRS and CDR2 YFSETQ. DNA for the CDR3: TGCGCCAGCAGCTTGGGAAGGGACACTGGAGCCTACGAGCAGTACTTC. Protein sequence: CASSLGRDTGAYEQYF. The complete variable domain, with remaining parts taken from reference TRBV5-1 and TRBJ2-7, reads KAGVTQTPRYLIKTRGQQVTLSCSPISGHRSVSWYQQTPGQGLQFLFEYFSETQRNKGNFPGRFSGRQFSNSRSEMNVSTLELGDSALYLCASSLGRDTGAYEQYFGPGTRLTVT.

The J gene is TRBJ2-5, the V gene TRBV20-1; D is perhaps TRBD2 (6 bases). This CDR3 contains 15 residues. Germline lookup yields CDR1 DFQATT and CDR2 SNEGSKA (reference sequence). V was shortened by 0 bases and J by 2 bases, with 13 bases between the two germline ends. The CDR3 loop reads CSARDRRGHQETQYF. In DNA, the CDR3 is TGCAGTGCTAGAGATCGGAGGGGTCATCAAGAGACCCAGTACTTC.

V is TRBV6-5 and J is TRBJ1-2; 8 positions match TRBD1. The CDR3 is 15 amino acids. V lost 4 bases to trimming and J lost 5 bases; unmatched junction nucleotides: 9. CDR1 and CDR2 from the germline V gene are MNHEY and SVGAGI. The CDR3 DNA sequence: TGTGCCAGCAGTTCATCCCCGGGACAGGAATATGGCTACACCTTC. Its protein product is CASSSSPGQEYGYTF.

This clonotype turned up a few times. This chain links TRBV18 with TRBJ2-5; TRBD1 aligns across 8 bases. The CDR3 covers 16 residues. Trimming took 3 bases from V and 2 from J; bases not matched to a gene: 8. Germline-derived CDR1 and CDR2 are KGHSH and LQKENI. DNA for the CDR3: TGTGCCAGCTCACCGCCGTCCGGGACAGGACAAGAGACCCAGTACTTC. This gives the protein CASSPPSGTGQETQYF.

This clonotype was counted many times. The rearrangement links TRBV7-7 to TRBJ2-5; 9 bases map to TRBD2. This CDR3 is built from 16 residues. V was clipped by 1 base and J by 5 bases; unmatched bases: 8. Germline CDR1 is SSHAT and CDR2 is FNYEAQ (reference sequence). Here the CDR3 reads CASSLDLAGGGETQYF. As DNA, the CDR3 is TGTGCCAGCAGCTTAGATCTGGCGGGGGGGGGCGAGACCCAGTACTTC.

This clonotype showed up many times. The genes are TRBV20-1 and TRBJ2-4; 7 bases align to TRBD2. J lost 1 base, V lost 7 bases, and 1 base had no gene match. CDR3 length equals 12 residues. CDR1 and CDR2 from the germline V gene are DFQATT and SNEGSKA (reference sequence). The CDR3 DNA reads TGCAGTGTCGGGGGGGCCAAAAACATTCAGTACTTC. This translates into CSVGGAKNIQYF.

This clonotype was recorded many times. V and J are TRBV2 and TRBJ1-5; possibly TRBD1 for D (5 bases). Per germline, CDR1 SNHLY and CDR2 FYNNEI. There are 15 residues in the CDR3. The ends were cut back, 5 bases at V and 6 bases at J, with 17 bases in the middle. In nucleotides, the CDR3 is TGTGCCAGCAGTCGTCTAGGGGAGGTGGGTCAGCCCCAGCATTTT. Residues: CASSRLGEVGQPQHF.

This clonotype showed up many times. V gene TRBV5-4 combines with J gene TRBJ2-3; 10 positions agree with TRBD1. The CDR3 contains 14 residues. Germline V gives CDR1 SGHNT, CDR2 YYREEE (reference sequence). Trimming took 2 bases from V and 7 from J; bases not matched to a gene: 4. Here the CDR3 DNA reads TGTGCCAGCAGCTTTCCGACAGGGGGCAATACGCAGTATTTT. It codes for CASSFPTGGNTQYF.

The rearrangement joins TRBV5-1 to TRBJ2-1; D is ambiguous. The length of the CDR3 is 13 residues. Germline V lookup: CDR1 SGHRS, CDR2 YFSETQ. V lost 4 bases and J 5 bases, leaving 10 bases between the germline ends. This CDR3 reads CASSLGTNNEQFF. The CDR3 DNA reads as TGCGCCAGCAGCCTGGGCACCAACAATGAGCAGTTCTTC.

The table lists this clonotype with many counts. The chain recombines TRBV5-1 with TRBJ2-7, with 7 positions matching TRBD1. Unmatched junction bases numbered 4, after V lost 2 bases and J lost 2 bases. Germline V gene data show CDR1 as SGHRS and CDR2 as YFSETQ. The CDR3 loop spans 14 amino acids. The CDR3 bases are TGCGCCAGCAGCTTAGGGACAGAGACCTACGAGCAGTACTTC. The encoded protein is CASSLGTETYEQYF.

This clonotype was counted at least ten times. The chain carries TRBV12-3 or TRBV12-4 and TRBJ2-7; D possibly corresponds to TRBD1 (5 bases). The CDR3 runs 15 residues. Trimming took 1 base from V and 0 from J, leaving 10 bases between them. In nucleotides, the CDR3 is TGTGCCAGCAGTTTAGTTCCAGGGCTCTCCTACGAGCAGTACTTC. Protein sequence: CASSLVPGLSYEQYF.

This chain links TRBV3-1 with TRBJ1-4; D gene uncertain. This CDR3 has 14 residues. The germline V gene encodes CDR1 LGHDT and CDR2 YNNKEL (reference sequence). Trimming removed 4 bases at V and 8 bases at J, with 14 bases between. CDR3 nucleotides: TGTGCCAGCAGCCGGAACAGAATAGGGGAAAAACTGTTTTTT. Its translation: CASSRNRIGEKLFF.

Many counts were recorded for this clonotype. CDR3 in DNA: TGCGCCAGCAGCCGGACGGGGGACAGGTCCTCCTACGAGCAGTACTTC. As protein: CASSRTGDRSSYEQYF. This chain connects TRBV5-1 to TRBJ2-7; the match to TRBD1 covers 8 bases. CDR3 size: 16 residues. The V gene's germline CDR1 is SGHRS and CDR2 YFSETQ. J was trimmed by 0 bases and V by 4 bases; bases with no gene match: 9.

This clonotype was detected many times. This chain connects TRBV28 to TRBJ1-4; no definite D call. Looked up from germline, CDR1 is MDHEN and CDR2 is SYDVKM. The V gene lost 8 bases and the J gene lost 4 bases, with 5 bases spanning the gap. The CDR3 spans 11 residues. The CDR3 loop is CASLGNEKLFF. The CDR3 bases are TGTGCCAGCCTGGGTAATGAAAAACTGTTTTTT.

The chain joins TRBV6-2 or TRBV6-3 to TRBJ2-5; 7 bases line up with TRBD1. The V segment lost 0 bases and the J segment 3 bases; nucleotides outside the gene matches: 4. Germline CDR1 and CDR2: MNHEY and SVGEGT. The CDR3 totals 15 residues. In DNA, the CDR3 is TGTGCCAGCAGTTACTCGGGACAGCTAGAAGAGACCCAGTACTTC. Translating gives CASSYSGQLEETQYF.

This clonotype was seen at least ten times. The chain is built from TRBV12-3 or TRBV12-4 and TRBJ2-3; 8 bases align to TRBD1. CDR3 size: 14 residues. The J segment lost 3 bases and the V segment lost 6 bases, leaving 5 bases of the junction unmatched. CDR3 sequence (DNA): TGTGCCAGCAGAGACACAGGGGGGACAGATACGCAGTATTTT. The encoded protein is CASRDTGGTDTQYF.

This clonotype was picked up many times. The rearrangement links TRBV6-1 to TRBJ2-7, with a possible D match to TRBD2 (5 bases). CDR3 length equals 13 residues. The germline V gene encodes CDR1 MNHNS and CDR2 SASEGT. The V end was cut by 4 bases, the J end by 3 bases, with 10 bases between. The CDR3 bases are TGTGCCAGCAGTGTATCGGGGAGCTACGAGCAGTACTTC. This sequence encodes CASSVSGSYEQYF.